A selection of T cell receptor beta chains follows, all from one sample in a study of glioma-infiltrating T cells. TCRdb itself ran the multiplex PCR reads through MiXCR, one entry per CDR3 protein. The sample includes around 130,000 distinct CDR3 sequences, 24% of them seen just once. Sequenced: glioma tissue, nonneoplastic brain tissue, or PBMCs (not recorded which). The receptors originated from a human donor with low-grade glioma or glioblastoma, undergoing nonglioma brain surgery, or in good health (not recorded which). The CDR3 runs from the conserved cysteine through the conserved F or W.

TRBV20-1,CSAREQGNEQFF
TRBV19,CASSIFPRTGASTDTQYF
TRBV6-1,CASSEGWSNTEAFF
TRBV24-1,CATSDFGHSYGYTF
TRBV7-2,CASSLDRDTEAFF
TRBV7-2,CASRGQGFGEAFF
TRBV24-1,CATSDSLRLAGSYNEQFF
TRBV2,CASSGQGSTEAFF
TRBV3-1,CASSFLSGSMLTDTQYF
TRBV20-1,CSAGTEVYGYTF
TRBV6-1,CVSSEPGLPEETQYF
TRBV7-2,CASSLGVYRATTNEKLFF
TRBV28,CASSFLIVGQETQYF
TRBV20-1,CSASRLAAVNEQFF
TRBV28,CASSYGGRDYTF
TRBV7-6,CASSALRGFPDTQYF
TRBV12-3/TRBV12-4,CASRTSGTYNEQFF
TRBV18,CASSPEVTSGRAQYF
TRBV6-1,CASSSLRYEQFF
TRBV27,CASSLGSHIPLHF
TRBV6-1,CASLSGGFNEQFF
TRBV28,CASSPIAGAGANVLTF
TRBV28,CASSPPPSGVYNEQFF
TRBV7-2,CASSLGRLAGPNTEAFF
TRBV6-1,CASSIALAVKTQYF
TRBV5-1,CASSLTGAGANVLTF
TRBV27,CASGPQGRGQPQHF
TRBV4-2,CASSLERGGYTF
TRBV4-1,CASSQGGLAGSSTDTQYF
TRBV12-5,CASGLGTGTEAFF
TRBV4-1,CASSQAVPGFGEQFF
TRBV3-1,CASSQTPSGTGDEKLFF
TRBV11-2,CASSLATRTDSYNEQFF
TRBV7-9,CASSRTGQNTEAFF
TRBV20-1,CSARVESNQPQHF
TRBV27,CAGTLNPDSSYDEQFF
TRBV7-2,CASSFDQLSTDTQYF
TRBV27,CASSPRNLGNQPQHF
TRBV5-1,CASSLPGQNQPQHF
TRBV7-2,CASSRLAVNNEQFF
TRBV24-1,CATSDPARDTNYGYTF